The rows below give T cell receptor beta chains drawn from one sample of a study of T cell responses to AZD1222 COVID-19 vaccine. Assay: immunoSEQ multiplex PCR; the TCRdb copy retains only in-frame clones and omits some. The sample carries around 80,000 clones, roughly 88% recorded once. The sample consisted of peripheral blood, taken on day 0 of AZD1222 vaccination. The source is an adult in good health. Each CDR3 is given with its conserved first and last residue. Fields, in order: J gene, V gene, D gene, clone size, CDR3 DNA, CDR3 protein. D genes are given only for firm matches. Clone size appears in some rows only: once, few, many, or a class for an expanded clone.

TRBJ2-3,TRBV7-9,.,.,TGTGCCAGCAGCCTGGGGGGAGCAAATTTGAATTTT,CASSLGGANLNF
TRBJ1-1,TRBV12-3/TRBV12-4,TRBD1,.,TGTGCCAGCATCCTCCGGGACAGGGTTTTCTTT,CASILRDRVFF
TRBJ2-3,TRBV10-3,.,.,TGTGCCATCAGTAACAGGCTGCAGGGATCGACAGATACGCAGTATTTT,CAISNRLQGSTDTQYF
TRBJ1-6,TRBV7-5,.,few,TGTGCCAGGTGGGCAGGGTATTCACCCCTCCACTTT,CARWAGYSPLHF
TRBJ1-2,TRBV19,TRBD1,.,TGTGCCAGTAGTAGTCCACCCAACAGGGGGAAAGGCTACACCTTC,CASSSPPNRGKGYTF
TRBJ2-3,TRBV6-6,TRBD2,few,TGTGCCAGCAGTCATTCCGGGACTACCCAAGATACGCAGTATTTT,CASSHSGTTQDTQYF
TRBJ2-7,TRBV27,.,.,TGTGCCAGCAGTCTCGGGACTCGTGGGGAGCAGTACTTC,CASSLGTRGEQYF
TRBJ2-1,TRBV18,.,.,TGTGCCAGCTCATCCTATACTGATGGATCCTACAATGAGCAGTTCTTC,CASSSYTDGSYNEQFF
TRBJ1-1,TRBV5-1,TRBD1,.,TGCGCCAGCAGTGCTGCCAGGGGGCGGACTGAAGCTTTCTTT,CASSAARGRTEAFF
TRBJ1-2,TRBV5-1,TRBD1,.,TGCGCCAGCAGCAACGCTCAGGGGGCGAGTGGCTACACCTTC,CASSNAQGASGYTF
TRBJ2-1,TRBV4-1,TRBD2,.,TGCGCCAGCAGCCAGGGACTAGCTCTGGGTGAGCAGTTCTTC,CASSQGLALGEQFF
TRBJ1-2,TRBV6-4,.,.,TGTGCCAGCAGTGACCCCCCCGACACGTCGGCGAACTATGGCTACACCTTC,CASSDPPDTSANYGYTF
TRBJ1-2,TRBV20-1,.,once,TGCAGTGCTAGTCCCGCGGTAGGAAACTATGGCTACACCTTC,CSASPAVGNYGYTF
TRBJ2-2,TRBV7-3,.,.,TGTGCCAGCACCCAGCAAGGGGCCGGGGAGCTGTTTTTT,CASTQQGAGELFF
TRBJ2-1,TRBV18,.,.,TGTGCCAGCTCACCACCGGGTTCAGGCCAGGCGGGTGAGCAGTTCTTC,CASSPPGSGQAGEQFF
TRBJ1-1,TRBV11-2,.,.,TGTGCCAGCAGCTTGGATGGCGGCGGGAACACTGAAGCTTTCTTT,CASSLDGGGNTEAFF
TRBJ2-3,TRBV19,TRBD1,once,TGTGCCAGTAGTCTCCGGACAGGGGGGGATACGCAGTATTTT,CASSLRTGGDTQYF
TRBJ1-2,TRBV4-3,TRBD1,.,TGCGCCAGCAGCCAAGATCGGACAGGGGTTGGCTACACCTTC,CASSQDRTGVGYTF
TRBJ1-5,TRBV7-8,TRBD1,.,TGTGCCAGCAGCTTAAGGACAGGGGGCGGCAGTCAGCCCCAGCATTTT,CASSLRTGGGSQPQHF
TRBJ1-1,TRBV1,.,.,TGCACCAGCAGCCAAGGGCGGGCCAAGAGGACTGAAGCTTTCTTT,CTSSQGRAKRTEAFF
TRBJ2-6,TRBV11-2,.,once,TGTGCCAGCAGCTTAGAAGGGTCAGACTGGAGGGCCAACGTCCTGACTTTC,CASSLEGSDWRANVLTF
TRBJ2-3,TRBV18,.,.,TGTGCCAGCCTCCGGGACCACCCTCAGGGTACGCAGTATTTT,CASLRDHPQGTQYF
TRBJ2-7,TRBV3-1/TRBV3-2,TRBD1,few,TGTGCCAGCACCCCCGGGACAGGACTTTACGAGCAGTACTTC,CASTPGTGLYEQYF
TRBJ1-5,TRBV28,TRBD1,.,TGTGCCAGCACTCCGGGACAGGTGAAGCAGCCCCAGCATTTT,CASTPGQVKQPQHF
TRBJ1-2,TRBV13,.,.,TGTGCCAGCAGCTTAGGCAGGATTTTTTCTGGCTACACCTTC,CASSLGRIFSGYTF
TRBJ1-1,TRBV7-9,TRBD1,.,TGTGCCAGCAGCTTAATTACCGGGACAGGGGTCACTGAAGCTTTCTTT,CASSLITGTGVTEAFF
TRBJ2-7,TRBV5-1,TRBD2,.,TGCGCCAGCAGCTTGGTAGAATCTGGGGCGGGAGCGCCCTACGAGCAGTACTTC,CASSLVESGAGAPYEQYF
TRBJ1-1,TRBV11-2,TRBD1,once,TGTGCCAGCAGCTTGCCGACAGGGAGCACTGAAGCTTTCTTT,CASSLPTGSTEAFF
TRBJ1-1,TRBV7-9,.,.,TGTGCCAGCAGCTCCCCAGGGCGAGGGACTGAAGCTTTCTTT,CASSSPGRGTEAFF
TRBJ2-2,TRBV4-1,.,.,TGCGCCAGCAGCCAATTGGGGGGGGAGCTGTTTTTT,CASSQLGGELFF
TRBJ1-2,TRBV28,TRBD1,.,TGTGCCAGCAGTCTTTCCCCGGGACAGCCTAACTATGGCTACACCTTC,CASSLSPGQPNYGYTF
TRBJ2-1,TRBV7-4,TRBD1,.,TGTGCCAGCAGCCCGGGCGGGACAGGGCGACCGGGCTCCTACAATGAGCAGTTCTTC,CASSPGGTGRPGSYNEQFF
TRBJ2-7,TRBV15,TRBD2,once,TGTGCCACCAGCACACAGATTCCGGGACTAGCGGCACACTTCGCCTACGAGCAGTACTTC,CATSTQIPGLAAHFAYEQYF
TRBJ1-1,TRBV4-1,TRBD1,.,TGCGCCAGCAGCCCCCAGACAGGGATGACTGAAGCTTTCTTT,CASSPQTGMTEAFF
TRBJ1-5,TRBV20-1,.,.,TGCAGTGCTAGTTACAGGGAATATAGCAATCAGCCCCAGCATTTT,CSASYREYSNQPQHF
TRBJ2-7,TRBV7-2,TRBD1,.,TGTGCCAGCAGCTTAGGGTTGTGGGCAGGGGGCGCCGAGCAGTACTTC,CASSLGLWAGGAEQYF
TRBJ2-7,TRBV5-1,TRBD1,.,TGCGCCAGCAGCCCCGGGACAGACTTTGCACTACCCTACGAGCAGTACTTC,CASSPGTDFALPYEQYF
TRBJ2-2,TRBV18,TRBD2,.,TGTGCCAGCTCACCACGACTAGCGGGAACCGGGGAGCTGTTTTTT,CASSPRLAGTGELFF
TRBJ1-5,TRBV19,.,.,TGTGCCAGTTCTCTCCTAGGGGGGGACTCCAATCAGCCCCAGCATTTT,CASSLLGGDSNQPQHF
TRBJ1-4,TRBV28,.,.,TGTGCCAGCAGTGGGCTACAGGGCTGGGAAAAACTGTTTTTT,CASSGLQGWEKLFF